Only one count was recorded for the clone carrying this T cell receptor beta chain. Germline V gives CDR1 MDHEN, CDR2 SYDVKM. The CDR3 sequence is 16 residues long. V lost 7 bases and J lost 2; bases outside the gene matches: 11. The data derive from a study of blood T cell repertoires in COVID-19. Turning to the study itself: PBMCs, B-cell-depleted T cells, or T cells provided the cDNA or gDNA that made up the material.

In the source study's methods: It was from reference gene primer amplification that nucleated cell counts were estimated. The assay was immunoSEQ multiplex PCR, and TCRdb's table has in-frame clones only and misses some. The DNA gave D and trimming, while V, J and clone size come from that table. This sample has about 210,000 clones; less than 90% occur once, and the top ten carry about 11%. The sequence came from an elderly woman with COVID-19, enrolled during active disease. The chain employs TRBV28 and TRBJ1-2; TRBD1 matches 9 bases. Sequencing used peripheral blood. CDR3 protein: CASNTPPGQGNYGYTF. CDR3 nucleotide sequence: TGTGCCAGCAATACTCCTCCGGGACAGGGAAACTATGGCTACACCTTC.